The T cell receptor (beta chain) under discussion was sequenced for a study of brain metastases from non-small cell lung cancer. The protocol was immunoSEQ multiplex PCR, while the TCRdb copy is restricted to in-frame clones and leaves out a portion. This table holds roughly 4,900 clones, 70% to 90% found once. CDR1 KGHSH and CDR2 LQKENI come from the germline V gene. V lost 3 bases, J lost 1 base, and 4 bases lay in between. The CDR3 spans 13 residues. This clone has a handful of counts. Sequencing was done on a sample of primary lung tumor tissue. The chain combines TRBV18 with TRBJ1-5; D ambiguous. This clonotype originated in a donor older than 35 with non-small cell lung cancer. The CDR3 spells CASSPGSNQPQHF. The CDR3 DNA reads TGTGCCAGCTCACCGGGCAGCAATCAGCCCCAGCATTTT.